The 26 T cell receptor beta chains below come from one sample, sequenced in a study of identical twins. TCRdb fed the 5' RACE reads into MiXCR, producing one record per CDR3 protein. The sample has a few hundred thousand distinct CDR3 sequences, 6.5% seen once; the top ten hold roughly 14%. This same sample was also part of a study on T cells expressing NK-cell markers.

The source material was CD8+ T cells sorted from blood. The receptors were gathered from a woman between 18 and 30 years old in good health.

In regard to this clonotype: At one of its ends the junction is not consistent with the germline gene, which may arise from a read error. The CDR3 region is CASSEMVWVF. In nucleotides, the CDR3 is TGTGCCAGCAGTGAAATGGTCTGGGTTTTT. This chain joins TRBV2 and TRBJ2-3; D remains ambiguous. CDR3 length: 10 residues. Germline loops: CDR1 SNHLY, CDR2 FYNNEI.

The rearrangement links TRBV15 to TRBJ2-7; 8 bases are shared with TRBD1. Germline CDR1 is LNHNV and CDR2 is YYDKDF (reference sequence). The CDR3 extends over 16 amino acids. Losses at the gene ends were 5 bases for V and 2 bases for J; bases not matched to a gene: 11. The CDR3 DNA reads TGTGCCACCAGCCCACCCCGCAGGGGGCCCCCCTACGAGCAGTACTTC. Residues: CATSPPRRGPPYEQYF.

This clonotype was recorded at least ten times. V gene TRBV7-3 combines with J gene TRBJ1-2, with D perhaps matching TRBD1 (6 bases). Germline lookup yields CDR1 SGHTA and CDR2 FQGTGA. Trimming cost V 5 bases and J 3 bases, with 13 bases left between them. The CDR3 totals 14 residues. This CDR3 reads CASSPGGGYYGYTF. CDR3 nucleotide sequence: TGTGCCAGCAGCCCCGGGGGGGGCTACTATGGCTACACCTTC. The variable domain in full, completed from reference TRBV7-3 and TRBJ1-2, reads GAGVSQTPSNKVTEKGKYVELRCDPISGHTALYWYRQSLGQGPEFLIYFQGTGAADDSGLPNDRFFAVRPEGSVSTLKIQRTERGDSAVYLCASSPGGGYYGYTFGSGTRLTVV.

This clonotype was seen ten or more times. The chain recombines TRBV12-3 or TRBV12-4 with TRBJ1-5; D unclear. This CDR3 comprises 12 residues. The germline V and J ends were trimmed by 2 bases and 11 bases, with 10 bases remaining between them. The CDR3 nucleotides are TGTGCCAGCAGTTTATACAACGGGGCCCAGCATTTT. This translates into CASSLYNGAQHF.

Only a few counts were recorded for this clonotype. The chain recombines TRBV29-1 with TRBJ2-5; D perhaps matches TRBD2 (6 bases). Trimming left V 2 bases short and J 1 base short, with 14 bases between. The length of the CDR3 is 15 residues. Per germline, CDR1 SQVTM and CDR2 ANQGSEA. CDR3 loop: CSVELVADTQETQYF. CDR3 coding DNA: TGCAGCGTTGAACTGGTAGCGGATACCCAAGAGACCCAGTACTTC.

This clonotype was found many times. This chain uses TRBV27 with TRBJ2-1, with no clear D. The germline V gene encodes CDR1 MNHEY and CDR2 SMNVEV (reference sequence). V was clipped by 4 bases and J by 9 bases, with 10 bases between them. This CDR3 is 12 amino acids long. The CDR3 sequence: CASSSGKAEQFF. CDR3 coding DNA: TGTGCCAGCAGTTCGGGCAAGGCTGAGCAGTTCTTC.

This sequence joins TRBV20-1 and TRBJ2-7; D is possibly TRBD1 (7 bases). Germline-derived CDR1 and CDR2 are DFQATT and SNEGSKA (reference sequence). V was cut by 6 bases and J by 9 bases, with 15 bases left in between. The length of the CDR3 is 11 residues. The CDR3 DNA is TGCAGTGCCGACAGACAGGGAGGGCAGTACTTC. Its protein product is CSADRQGGQYF.

This clonotype was seen repeatedly, ten times or more. The gene calls are TRBV7-8 and TRBJ2-7; possibly TRBD1 or TRBD2 for D (5 bases each). The length of the CDR3 is 15 residues. Germline V CDR1 and CDR2: SGHVS, FQNEAQ. V dropped 6 bases and J dropped 0 bases, with 15 bases sitting between them. CDR3 DNA sequence: TGTGCCAGCAGTTACTTAGGGACGTCCTCCTACGAGCAGTACTTC. Its protein is CASSYLGTSSYEQYF.

CDR3 DNA: TGTGCCATCAGTGAGTCAATTGTTAGCGGGACCCATGGGGATACGCAGTATTTT. This encodes CAISESIVSGTHGDTQYF. This chain uses TRBV10-3 with TRBJ2-3; 8 nucleotides agree with TRBD2. After removal of 0 bases from V and 6 bases from J, the junction contained 14 bases not matched to a gene. The CDR3 has 18 amino acids. Germline values: CDR1 ENHRY, CDR2 SYGVKD.

This clonotype was recorded at least ten times. The rearrangement joins TRBV6-2 or TRBV6-3 to TRBJ2-7; no definite D call. The CDR3 contains 12 residues. The ends were cut back, 2 bases at V and 5 bases at J, with 7 bases in the middle. CDR1 is MNHEY, CDR2 SVGEGT, per germline. The CDR3 is CASSYVGNEQYF. As DNA, the CDR3 is TGTGCCAGCAGTTACGTCGGCAACGAGCAGTACTTC.

J is TRBJ1-2 and V is TRBV11-2, with 8 bases identical to TRBD1. Germline V gene data show CDR1 as SGHAT and CDR2 as FQNNGV. J lost 4 bases, V lost 5 bases, and 3 bases had no gene match. This CDR3 has 13 amino acids. The CDR3 here is CASSLGQGYGYTF. DNA of the CDR3: TGTGCCAGCAGCCTTGGACAGGGCTATGGCTACACCTTC.

This rearrangement joins TRBV27 to TRBJ1-5; perhaps TRBD1 as D (6 bases). This CDR3 comprises 14 residues. V lost 3 bases, J lost 3 bases, and 9 bases lay in between. Per the germline V gene, CDR1 is MNHEY and CDR2 is SMNVEV (reference sequence). The CDR3 here is CASSFRDNNQPQHF. Written as DNA, the CDR3 is TGTGCCAGCAGTTTCCGGGACAACAATCAGCCCCAGCATTTT.

This clonotype has a handful of counts. This chain connects TRBV5-1 to TRBJ1-1; tentatively, D is TRBD1 (5 bases). With 5 bases removed from V and 7 bases from J, the gap between germline ends came to 12 bases. The CDR3 covers 12 residues. Germline V lookup: CDR1 SGHRS, CDR2 YFSETQ. The CDR3 is CASRGGESEAFF. Written as DNA, the CDR3 is TGCGCCAGCAGGGGGGGGGAAAGTGAAGCTTTCTTT.

The sample holds many counts of this clonotype. The chain joins TRBV7-8 to TRBJ2-1; TRBD1 matches 8 bases. This CDR3 contains 18 residues. Germline CDR1 SGHVS, CDR2 FQNEAQ. The junction had 13 bases not matched to a gene; V was cut back by 5 bases and J by 1 base. The CDR3 DNA follows: TGTGCCAGCAGCGAAATGGACCGGGACAGGCTTTCCTACAATGAGCAGTTCTTC. This codes for CASSEMDRDRLSYNEQFF.

This clonotype was detected only a few times. The J gene is TRBJ2-5, the V gene TRBV3-1; TRBD1 might be the D (6 bases). The CDR3 is made up of 14 amino acids. Germline CDR1 reads LGHDT; CDR2 reads YNNKEL (reference sequence). The ends were cut back, 0 bases at V and 5 bases at J, with 10 bases in the middle. DNA of the CDR3: TGTGCCAGCAGCCAAGACAGGGGTGCCGAGACCCAGTACTTC. This gives the protein CASSQDRGAETQYF.

This clonotype was counted at least ten times. This chain joins TRBV29-1 and TRBJ2-1; tentatively, D is TRBD2 (5 bases). Germline V gives CDR1 SQVTM, CDR2 ANQGSEA. The CDR3 totals 13 residues. Trimming removed 3 bases at V and 1 base at J, with 7 bases between. The CDR3 DNA is TGCAGCGTTGAGGACTCTTCCTACAATGAGCAGTTCTTC. Protein product: CSVEDSSYNEQFF.

This clonotype was picked up a small number of times. V gene TRBV11-2 combines with J gene TRBJ2-7; TRBD1 or TRBD2 may be the D gene (5 bases each). The CDR3 is 15 residues long. Trimming took off 3 bases at V and 0 bases at J, with 12 bases between the two ends. The V gene's germline CDR1 is SGHAT and CDR2 FQNNGV. The CDR3 DNA follows: TGTGCCAGCAGCTTCCAGGGTGGGAGCTCCTACGAGCAGTACTTC. Translation gives CASSFQGGSSYEQYF.

The chain uses TRBV2 and TRBJ2-7, with D perhaps TRBD2 (5 bases). The CDR3 loop spans 12 amino acids. The V end lost 3 bases, the J end lost 5 bases, and 8 bases lay between the germline ends. CDR1 SNHLY and CDR2 FYNNEI come from the germline V gene. Written as DNA, the CDR3 is TGTGCCAGCAGTGATCAGGAGGACGAGCAGTACTTC. Residues: CASSDQEDEQYF.

This clonotype was detected many times. V is TRBV11-2 and J is TRBJ2-7; TRBD1 matches 7 bases. This CDR3 comprises 14 residues. Germline V gene data show CDR1 as SGHAT and CDR2 as FQNNGV. V shed 5 bases, J shed 5 bases, and the junction held 9 bases outside the gene matches. CDR3 DNA sequence: TGTGCCAGCAGCCCCATGGACAGGCTGAACGAGCAGTACTTC. Its translation is CASSPMDRLNEQYF.

A few counts support this clonotype. The gene calls are TRBV7-6 and TRBJ2-3, with TRBD2 identical over 10 bases. CDR1 is SGHVS, CDR2 FNYEAQ, per germline. CDR3 length: 14 residues. Trimming at V came to 5 bases and at J to 5 bases, leaving 4 bases not matched to a gene. CDR3 region: CASSAAGGLDTQYF. The DNA of the CDR3 is TGTGCCAGCAGCGCAGCGGGGGGGCTAGATACGCAGTATTTT.

The rearrangement links TRBV10-3 to TRBJ1-1, with TRBD1 identical over 8 bases. V shed 9 bases and J 6 bases; nucleotides not matched to a gene: 6. Germline lookup yields CDR1 ENHRY and CDR2 SYGVKD. This CDR3 comprises 12 residues. For the CDR3, the DNA is TGTGCCATGCAGGGGGCTGGCGCTGAAGCTTTCTTT. The encoded protein is CAMQGAGAEAFF.

This clonotype was seen at least ten times. The chain has TRBV30 and TRBJ1-2; no clear D gene. This CDR3 region has 12 residues. V lost 4 bases, J lost 3 bases, and 9 bases lay in between. From germline, CDR1 is GTSNPN and CDR2 SVGIG (reference sequence). The chain's CDR3 is CAWTPGDYGYTF. The DNA of the CDR3 is TGTGCCTGGACCCCCGGGGACTATGGCTACACCTTC.

There are a few counts of this clonotype. This chain joins TRBV20-1 and TRBJ2-1; 12 bases are a match to TRBD2. The CDR3 loop spans 15 amino acids. The junction had 7 bases not matched to a gene; V was cut back by 1 base and J by 9 bases. Germline V CDR1 and CDR2: DFQATT, SNEGSKA (reference sequence). The CDR3 nucleotides read TGCAGTGCTAGAGGCCCCCTAGCGGGAGGGGGTGAGCAGTTCTTC. Translated: CSARGPLAGGGEQFF.

V gene TRBV29-1 combines with J gene TRBJ2-1; 9 bases are a match to TRBD2. V gave up 3 bases and J gave up 12 bases; unmatched junction bases: 12. Per germline, CDR1 SQVTM and CDR2 ANQGSEA. The CDR3 runs to 14 residues. The CDR3 loop reads CSVDQRGVYNGQFF. CDR3 DNA sequence: TGCAGCGTTGATCAGCGGGGGGTGTACAACGGGCAGTTCTTC.

This clonotype has at least ten counts. The chain couples TRBV12-5 to TRBJ2-1, with a possible D match to TRBD1 (5 bases). Germline loops: CDR1 LGHNT, CDR2 FRNRAP. The CDR3 spans 15 residues. V lost 5 bases and J lost 1, with 12 bases in between. The CDR3 protein is CASGPTQGSYNEQFF. For the CDR3, the DNA is TGTGCTAGTGGTCCGACCCAGGGATCCTACAATGAGCAGTTCTTC.

The table lists this clonotype with a few counts. The CDR3 loop is CASSVAGAYLYEQYF. In DNA, the CDR3 is TGTGCCAGCAGTGTAGCAGGCGCCTATCTCTACGAGCAGTACTTC. V usage is TRBV27 and J usage is TRBJ2-7; D is unclear. The germline CDR1 and CDR2 sequences are MNHEY and SMNVEV (reference sequence). CDR3 length: 15 residues. Trimming stripped 5 bases from V and 3 bases from J, with 17 bases between.